This T cell receptor beta chain was profiled in a study of T cells in Graves' hyperthyroidism and ophthalmopathy. As concerns this clonotype: Given the absence of the conserved phenylalanine or tryptophan at the CDR3 end, a read error is likely.

The CDR3 length is 15 residues. V shed 4 bases and J shed 5 bases, with 14 bases lying between them. Germline V gene lookup returns CDR1 MGHDK and CDR2 SYGVNS. Template material for amplifying TCR beta CDR3 regions consisted of RNA transcripts. A set of HTBI primers served as the primers for a first-round RT-PCR of the TCR CDR3. MiXCR, applied by TCRdb to the multiplex PCR reads, yields one record per CDR3 protein. The sample holds over 700,000 distinct CDR3 sequences, around 39% seen once. The origin of this receptor is a man between 18 and 35 years old with Graves' hyperthyroidism. Sequenced: blood. This rearrangement joins TRBV25-1 to TRBJ2-2; D gene unclear. CDR3 DNA: TGTGCCAGCAGTGCGTCAAGGGCGATTACCGGGGAGCTGTTTTCT. Amino acid sequence: CASSASRAITGELFS.